These 32 T cell receptor beta chains were all obtained from the same sample, sequenced in a study of T-cell reconstitution after alpha-beta-depleted transplantation in children. Preparation of the TCRbeta library used unique molecular identifiers. TCRdb re-analysed the PCR reads in MiXCR, keeping a single row per CDR3 protein. Among hundreds of thousands of distinct CDR3 sequences listed, roughly 15% were seen once. Sequencing was performed on PBMCs, mostly from graft donor cells, taken 360 days after TCRalphabeta/CD19-depleted stem cell transplant. The origin of the receptors is a male patient under 10 years old who had a stem cell transplant for acute lymphoblastic leukemia, so the T cells may come from the graft donor.

This clonotype was detected a few times. The V gene is TRBV4-2, the J gene TRBJ2-1, with D perhaps TRBD2 (6 bases). This CDR3 contains 15 residues. CDR1 is LGHNA, CDR2 YNFKEQ, per germline. The ends were cut back, 4 bases at V and 5 bases at J, with 15 bases in the middle. CDR3 loop: CASSLRAGRDNEQFF. The CDR3 DNA follows: TGTGCCAGCAGCCTACGGGCGGGAAGGGACAATGAGCAGTTCTTC.

V and J are TRBV5-1 and TRBJ2-5, with TRBD2 matching 12 bases. CDR3 length: 16 residues. CDR1 SGHRS and CDR2 YFSETQ come from the germline V gene. V trimming: 5 bases; J trimming: 0 bases; junction bases outside the gene matches: 5. The CDR3 region has the DNA TGCGCCAGCAGACGGACTAGCGGGAACTACCAAGAGACCCAGTACTTC. As protein: CASRRTSGNYQETQYF. Supplemented by reference TRBV5-1 and TRBJ2-5, the full variable domain reads KAGVTQTPRYLIKTRGQQVTLSCSPISGHRSVSWYQQTPGQGLQFLFEYFSETQRNKGNFPGRFSGRQFSNSRSEMNVSTLELGDSALYLCASRRTSGNYQETQYFGPGTRLLVL.

This clonotype appeared many times. The chain couples TRBV4-1 to TRBJ2-5, with D tentatively TRBD1 (5 bases). CDR1 is MGHRA, CDR2 YSYEKL, per germline. CDR3 length: 14 amino acids. The V end lost 1 base, the J end lost 5 bases, and 11 bases lay between the germline ends. The CDR3 DNA is TGCGCCAGCAGCCAAGGGGGCGTAAAGGAGACCCAGTACTTC. Protein: CASSQGGVKETQYF.

This clonotype occurred a few times. The rearrangement uses TRBV4-1 and TRBJ2-5, with a tentative D call TRBD1 (6 bases). The V end lost 5 bases, the J end lost 5 bases, and 18 bases lay between the germline ends. There are 15 residues in the CDR3. Germline CDR1 MGHRA, CDR2 YSYEKL. The CDR3 is CASSSGTRAVETQYF. In DNA, the CDR3 is TGCGCCAGCAGCTCCGGGACAAGGGCCGTGGAGACCCAGTACTTC.

This clonotype was detected many times. This chain connects TRBV14 to TRBJ2-1; 12 bases line up with TRBD2. V shed 4 bases and J 7 bases; nucleotides not matched to a gene: 5. Per the germline V gene, CDR1 is SGHDN and CDR2 is FVKESK. This CDR3 is built from 15 residues. The CDR3 sequence: CASSLRLAGVNEQFF. The CDR3 coding sequence is TGTGCCAGCAGCCTTCGACTAGCGGGAGTTAATGAGCAGTTCTTC.

This sequence joins TRBV20-1 and TRBJ2-1; 7 bases map to TRBD2. The germline gives CDR1 DFQATT, CDR2 SNEGSKA (reference sequence). The V segment lost 3 bases and the J segment 0 bases; nucleotides outside the gene matches: 5. The CDR3 sequence is 15 residues long. CDR3: CSASGGGSSYNEQFF. As DNA, the CDR3 is TGCAGTGCTAGTGGGGGAGGGAGCTCCTACAATGAGCAGTTCTTC.

The chain is built from TRBV7-9 and TRBJ2-2, with D hard to call. The CDR3 is made up of 12 amino acids. The germline V gene has CDR1 SEHNR and CDR2 FQNEAQ (reference sequence). V was cut by 6 bases and J by 8 bases, with 10 bases left in between. Written as DNA, the CDR3 is TGTGCCAGCAGGGACCTTAAGGGGGAGCTGTTTTTT. This encodes CASRDLKGELFF. Drawing the rest from reference TRBV7-9 and TRBJ2-2, the complete variable domain is DTGVSQNPRHKITKRGQNVTFRCDPISEHNRLYWYRQTLGQGPEFLTYFQNEAQLEKSRLLSDRFSAERPKGSFSTLEIQRTEQGDSAMYLCASRDLKGELFFGEGSRLTVL.

This sequence joins TRBV12-3 or TRBV12-4 and TRBJ2-1; D perhaps matches TRBD2 (6 bases). Trimming took off 5 bases at V and 4 bases at J, with 18 bases between the two ends. The CDR3 has 16 amino acids. The CDR3 sequence: CASSPPSTGVYNEQFF. The CDR3 DNA reads as TGTGCCAGCAGTCCCCCCTCTACGGGGGTTTACAATGAGCAGTTCTTC.

This clonotype was seen ten or more times. V gene TRBV10-3 combines with J gene TRBJ2-3; possible D gene TRBD2, 5 bases. The germline V gene has CDR1 ENHRY and CDR2 SYGVKD. CDR3 size: 11 residues. Trimming took off 6 bases at V and 5 bases at J, with 6 bases between the two ends. The CDR3 spells CAIRGGDTQYF. The CDR3 nucleotides read TGTGCCATCAGAGGAGGAGATACGCAGTATTTT.

This clonotype was found a few times. This chain links TRBV7-2 with TRBJ2-2; no reliable D call. Per germline, CDR1 SGHTA and CDR2 FQGNSA. This CDR3 contains 15 residues. V lost 3 bases and J 0 bases, leaving 8 bases between the germline ends. The CDR3 bases are TGTGCCAGCAGCTTCACAGCGCCGAACACCGGGGAGCTGTTTTTT. Encoded protein: CASSFTAPNTGELFF. Full variable domain (rest looked up from reference TRBV7-2 and TRBJ2-2): GAGVSQSPSNKVTEKGKDVELRCDPISGHTALYWYRQSLGQGLEFLIYFQGNSAPDKSGLPSDRFSAERTGGSVSTLTIQRTQQEDSAVYLCASSFTAPNTGELFFGEGSRLTVL.

This clonotype was counted only a few times. The V gene is TRBV28, the J gene TRBJ2-7; TRBD2 matches at 12 bases. J was trimmed by 1 base and V by 3 bases; bases with no gene match: 10. The CDR3 loop spans 18 amino acids. Germline assignment: CDR1 MDHEN and CDR2 SYDVKM. The CDR3 sequence is CASSFRRLAGVGSYEQYF. CDR3 sequence (DNA): TGTGCCAGCAGTTTTAGGAGACTAGCGGGAGTTGGGTCCTACGAGCAGTACTTC.

The gene calls are TRBV7-6 and TRBJ2-3; 7 bases align to TRBD2. This CDR3 is built from 16 residues. Per the germline V gene, CDR1 is SGHVS and CDR2 is FNYEAQ. J lost 5 bases, V lost 1 base, and 9 bases had no gene match. CDR3 region: CASSLGGASGGDTQYF. CDR3 sequence (DNA): TGTGCCAGCAGCTTAGGGGGCGCCTCGGGGGGAGATACGCAGTATTTT.

The V gene is TRBV3-1, the J gene TRBJ2-1; 14 bases line up with TRBD2. The J segment lost 7 bases and the V segment lost 6 bases, leaving 14 bases of the junction unmatched. CDR1 LGHDT and CDR2 YNNKEL come from the germline V gene (reference sequence). The CDR3 contains 18 residues. CDR3 nucleotides: TGTGCCAGCAGTTTGGACAGGGGTCGACTAGCGGGAGGGAATGAGCAGTTCTTC. It is translated as CASSLDRGRLAGGNEQFF.

The rearrangement uses TRBV7-8 and TRBJ2-5; TRBD2 aligns across 10 bases. The J segment lost 3 bases and the V segment lost 5 bases, leaving 6 bases of the junction unmatched. The germline V gene has CDR1 SGHVS and CDR2 FQNEAQ. This CDR3 contains 15 residues. CDR3 loop: CASSPFLAGEETQYF. In nucleotides, the CDR3 is TGTGCCAGCAGCCCGTTTCTAGCGGGAGAAGAGACCCAGTACTTC.

The sample holds a few counts of this clonotype. The rearrangement uses TRBV7-2 and TRBJ2-3; 8 positions agree with TRBD2. Germline CDR1 reads SGHTA; CDR2 reads FQGNSA. The CDR3 is made up of 15 amino acids. The V gene end was trimmed by 5 bases and the J gene end by 3 bases; junction bases not matched to a gene: 7. The CDR3 loop reads CASSPPGGPTDTQYF. DNA of the CDR3: TGTGCCAGCAGCCCCCCGGGGGGGCCTACAGATACGCAGTATTTT.

The V and J genes are TRBV20-1 and TRBJ2-1; a weak D match, TRBD2 (5 bases). The CDR3 extends over 13 amino acids. V lost 5 bases and J lost 1, with 9 bases in between. Germline assignment: CDR1 DFQATT and CDR2 SNEGSKA (reference sequence). CDR3 bases: TGCAGTGCTGAAGCGGCTTCCTACAATGAGCAGTTCTTC. Translation gives CSAEAASYNEQFF.

This clonotype occurred a few times. The V and J genes are TRBV28 and TRBJ1-2, with no clear D. CDR3 size: 13 residues. Germline lookup yields CDR1 MDHEN and CDR2 SYDVKM. The V gene lost 3 bases and the J gene lost 4 bases, with 9 bases spanning the gap. This CDR3 is CASSFSTLYGYTF. In nucleotides, the CDR3 is TGTGCCAGCAGTTTTAGTACTCTCTATGGCTACACCTTC.

The table lists this clonotype with a few counts. The CDR3 protein is CASSLVVLSGRFYNEQFF. The CDR3, as DNA: TGTGCCAGCAGCTTAGTGGTGCTAAGCGGGAGGTTCTACAATGAGCAGTTCTTC. This rearrangement joins TRBV7-9 to TRBJ2-1, with 9 bases aligning to TRBD2. Germline CDR1 reads SEHNR; CDR2 reads FQNEAQ (reference sequence). The CDR3 sequence is 18 residues long. The trim removed 1 base at V and 3 bases at J, leaving 10 bases unmatched.

V gene TRBV7-9 combines with J gene TRBJ2-3; TRBD2 might be the D (5 bases). The germline V gene has CDR1 SEHNR and CDR2 FQNEAQ (reference sequence). Trimming shortened V by 4 bases and J by 0 bases, and 11 bases separated the two germline ends. This CDR3 has 15 residues. CDR3 DNA: TGTGCCAGCAGCTCCGTCGGGGTTAGCACAGATACGCAGTATTTT. This gives the protein CASSSVGVSTDTQYF.

This clonotype occurred many times. The chain uses TRBV5-1 and TRBJ1-1; D perhaps matches TRBD1 (5 bases). V shed 1 base and J shed 3 bases, with 10 bases lying between them. The CDR3 covers 14 residues. CDR1 SGHRS and CDR2 YFSETQ come from the germline V gene. In DNA, the CDR3 is TGCGCCAGCAGCTTGTTCGGGACGGACACTGAAGCTTTCTTT. It codes for CASSLFGTDTEAFF.

The gene calls are TRBV4-3 and TRBJ1-1, with D perhaps TRBD1 (6 bases). The CDR3 has 15 residues. V dropped 0 bases and J dropped 2 bases, with 10 bases sitting between them. Germline V gene data show CDR1 as LGHNA and CDR2 as YSLEER. The CDR3 reads CASSQDQGHNTEAFF. The CDR3 region has the DNA TGCGCCAGCAGCCAAGATCAGGGACACAACACTGAAGCTTTCTTT.

The chain combines TRBV4-2 with TRBJ2-1; TRBD1 agrees at 7 bases. The CDR3 totals 14 residues. Germline CDR1 is LGHNA and CDR2 is YNFKEQ. With V trimmed by 1 base and J by 11 bases, 8 bases remained unmatched. In DNA form, the CDR3 reads TGTGCCAGCAGCCAAGCAACAGGACAGGCAAAGCAGTTCTTC. This codes for CASSQATGQAKQFF.

This clonotype was seen only a few times. This chain connects TRBV20-1 to TRBJ2-4; D is perhaps TRBD1 or TRBD2 (5 bases each). Trimming stripped 0 bases from V and 1 base from J, with 10 bases between. The CDR3 runs to 15 residues. Germline V lookup: CDR1 DFQATT, CDR2 SNEGSKA (reference sequence). The CDR3 nucleotides read TGCAGTGCTAGAGACACCGGGACGGCCAAAAACATTCAGTACTTC. Translating it yields CSARDTGTAKNIQYF.

Only a few counts were recorded for this clonotype. The chain uses TRBV5-5 and TRBJ2-7, with a possible D match to TRBD1 (6 bases). Trimming shortened V by 4 bases and J by 6 bases, and 17 bases separated the two germline ends. The germline CDR1 and CDR2 sequences are SGHKS and YYEKEE (reference sequence). This CDR3 region has 14 residues. The CDR3 nucleotides read TGTGCCAGCAGCGCCTCGACCCAGGGGATCGAGCAGTACTTC. It specifies CASSASTQGIEQYF.

V is TRBV20-1 and J is TRBJ2-2, with TRBD2 matching over 10 bases. The V and J ends lost 7 bases and 7 bases, in that order; junction bases with no gene match: 15. The CDR3 runs 16 residues. The germline gives CDR1 DFQATT, CDR2 SNEGSKA (reference sequence). The CDR3: CSVRGLAKTLGGELFF. CDR3 in DNA: TGCAGTGTACGGGGACTAGCGAAAACCTTGGGCGGGGAGCTGTTTTTT.

This clonotype was picked up a small number of times. This chain uses TRBV12-3 or TRBV12-4 with TRBJ2-7; 9 bases map to TRBD1. The CDR3 has 15 residues. Trimming cost V 2 bases and J 0 bases; bases outside gene matches: 2. The CDR3 spells CASSLWGQGSYEQYF. The CDR3 coding sequence is TGTGCCAGCAGTTTATGGGGACAGGGCTCCTACGAGCAGTACTTC.

The rearrangement uses TRBV5-1 and TRBJ2-5; D might be TRBD1 or TRBD2, each matching 6 bases. Germline assignment: CDR1 SGHRS and CDR2 YFSETQ. V gave up 3 bases and J gave up 4 bases, with 19 bases separating them. CDR3 length: 16 amino acids. CDR3 protein: CASSYSQGAGSETQYF. DNA for the CDR3: TGCGCCAGCAGCTACTCACAGGGTGCGGGATCAGAGACCCAGTACTTC. The full variable domain, with the rest looked up from reference TRBV5-1 and TRBJ2-5, is KAGVTQTPRYLIKTRGQQVTLSCSPISGHRSVSWYQQTPGQGLQFLFEYFSETQRNKGNFPGRFSGRQFSNSRSEMNVSTLELGDSALYLCASSYSQGAGSETQYFGPGTRLLVL.

As for this clonotype: The CDR3 does not close with the conserved phenylalanine or tryptophan, likely indicating a read error. The CDR3: CASGLILRGREGNSPLHL. In DNA, the CDR3 is TGTGCTAGTGGTTTGATCCTCAGGGGAAGGGAGGGAAATTCACCCCTCCACCTT. This rearrangement joins TRBV12-5 to TRBJ1-6; maybe TRBD1 (6 bases). In germline, CDR1 is LGHNT, CDR2 FRNRAP. V shed 2 bases and J shed 7 bases, with 21 bases lying between them. The CDR3 contains 18 residues.

As for this clonotype: The germline gene is not matched at one end of the junction; a read error may be the cause. The chain uses TRBV7-7 and TRBJ1-5; no reliable D call. The CDR3 has 14 amino acids. CDR1 is SSHAT and CDR2 is FNYEAQ in the germline V gene (reference sequence). The CDR3 DNA sequence: TGTGCTAGCAGCCCGCGCAGGCCGGGGCAGCCCCAGCATTTT. Translated: CASSPRRPGQPQHF.

The chain has TRBV7-9 and TRBJ2-6; tentatively, D is TRBD2 (6 bases). This CDR3 comprises 16 residues. Germline V gene data show CDR1 as SEHNR and CDR2 as FQNEAQ (reference sequence). V lost 1 base, J lost 2 bases, and 9 bases lay in between. CDR3 DNA sequence: TGTGCCAGCAGCTTAGGAGGCGGGACTGGGGCCAACGTCCTGACTTTC. Its translation: CASSLGGGTGANVLTF.

A few counts support this clonotype. The chain is built from TRBV12-3 or TRBV12-4 and TRBJ2-3; 7 bases agree with TRBD1. The CDR3 runs 11 residues. J was trimmed by 4 bases and V by 11 bases; bases with no gene match: 3. The CDR3 is CAVQGPDTQYF. CDR3 in DNA: TGTGCCGTACAGGGGCCAGATACGCAGTATTTT.

Here the CDR3 reads CAISESGLAGYNEQFF. The CDR3 bases are TGTGCCATCAGTGAGTCCGGACTAGCGGGTTACAATGAGCAGTTCTTC. The V gene is TRBV10-3, the J gene TRBJ2-1, with TRBD2 matching over 11 bases. Losses at the gene ends were 0 bases for V and 4 bases for J; bases not matched to a gene: 2. Germline assignment: CDR1 ENHRY and CDR2 SYGVKD. CDR3 size: 16 residues.